The sequence of this T cell receptor beta chain was determined in a study of cytomegalovirus exposure and HLA in healthy donors. Looking at the study overall: In an early release, HLA-typed donors contributed roughly 85 million unique TCR sequences.

Germline V lookup: CDR1 SEHNR, CDR2 FQNEAQ (reference sequence). The CDR3 is 16 amino acids. With V trimmed by 0 bases and J by 3 bases, 4 bases remained unmatched. A note on this clone: Its antigen remains unknown.

Whole-study results and caveats: Most subjects' HLA-A and HLA-B alleles were reportedly predicted from TCR beta sequences. Usually a TCR sequence was rare, but some public TCRs were found in many donors. In a later analysis, CMV-associated beta chains were mostly HLA-associated, it appeared.

The primer mix had 60 Vbeta and 13 Jbeta primers. Libraries were prepared by immunoSEQ multiplex PCR; TCRdb keeps only in-frame clonotypes and omits some of them. The sample lists 150,000 or so clones, under 80% occurring once. This rearrangement joins TRBV7-9 to TRBJ1-4; TRBD1 agrees at 7 bases. This TCR derives from a man younger than 40 in good health and CMV-seronegative. Material: PBMCs. Written as DNA, the CDR3 is TGTGCCAGCAGCTTAGCTACAGGGGATTCTAATGAAAAACTGTTTTTT. This encodes CASSLATGDSNEKLFF.